These 22 T cell receptor beta chains came from one sample sequenced in a study of T cells in Graves' hyperthyroidism and ophthalmopathy. TCR beta CDR3 regions were amplified from RNA transcripts. Carried out on the TCR CDR3, a first-round RT-PCR used the HTBI primer set. MiXCR was run by TCRdb on the multiplex PCR reads, yielding one entry per CDR3 protein. The data show some 690,000 distinct CDR3 sequences, 17% seen once. The sequenced sample consisted of blood. These receptors were obtained from a man aged 45 to 65 with Graves' hyperthyroidism.

CDR3 nucleotides: TGCGCCAGCAGCCAGCTTCCAGGGCAGCCCCAGCATTTT. Translated: CASSQLPGQPQHF. The V gene is TRBV4-3, the J gene TRBJ1-5; the D gene is possibly TRBD1 (5 bases). The ends were cut back, 3 bases at V and 7 bases at J, with 10 bases in the middle. The CDR3 runs to 13 residues. Germline V CDR1 and CDR2: LGHNA, YSLEER.

In its sample, this clonotype was seen many times. V and J are TRBV2 and TRBJ1-5; D ambiguous. Germline values: CDR1 SNHLY, CDR2 FYNNEI. The ends were cut back, 4 bases at V and 1 base at J, with 5 bases in the middle. The CDR3 length is 13 residues. The CDR3 protein is CASSGESNQPQHF. The CDR3 DNA is TGTGCCAGCAGTGGCGAGAGCAATCAGCCCCAGCATTTT. The whole variable domain, remainder taken from reference TRBV2 and TRBJ1-5, is EPEVTQTPSHQVTQMGQEVILRCVPISNHLYFYWYRQILGQKVEFLVSFYNNEISEKSEIFDDQFSVERPDGSNFTLKIRSTKLEDSAMYFCASSGESNQPQHFGDGTRLSIL.

This clonotype has a count of ten or more. This chain uses TRBV28 with TRBJ2-7; possibly TRBD1 for D (6 bases). This CDR3 is built from 16 residues. In germline, CDR1 is MDHEN, CDR2 SYDVKM. V shed 3 bases and J shed 3 bases, with 18 bases lying between them. The CDR3 sequence: CASSFSATGHFYEQYF. DNA for the CDR3: TGTGCCAGCAGTTTCTCGGCAACGGGACATTTCTACGAGCAGTACTTC.

This clonotype was recorded at least ten times. The rearrangement links TRBV28 to TRBJ1-5; D gene unclear. The CDR3 is 12 residues long. V gave up 6 bases and J gave up 11 bases, with 14 bases separating them. Germline assignment: CDR1 MDHEN and CDR2 SYDVKM. CDR3 amino acids: CASSQQYTSQHF. The CDR3 coding sequence is TGTGCCAGCAGCCAACAATATACGTCCCAGCATTTT. Full variable domain (missing parts from reference TRBV28 and TRBJ1-5): DVKVTQSSRYLVKRTGEKVFLECVQDMDHENMFWYRQDPGLGLRLIYFSYDVKMKEKGDIPEGYSVSREKKERFSLILESASTNQTSMYLCASSQQYTSQHFGDGTRLSIL.

There are a few counts of this clonotype. The chain couples TRBV7-3 to TRBJ2-1; 11 nucleotides agree with TRBD2. This CDR3 is built from 15 residues. Losses at the gene ends were 5 bases for V and 6 bases for J; bases not matched to a gene: 6. Germline values: CDR1 SGHTA, CDR2 FQGTGA. CDR3 in DNA: TGTGCCAGCAGCACGACTAGCGGGACTAGCAATGAGCAGTTCTTC. Amino acid sequence: CASSTTSGTSNEQFF.

This clonotype occurred many times. V is TRBV20-1 and J is TRBJ2-7, with 11 nucleotides matching TRBD2. The CDR3 is made up of 15 amino acids. Germline CDR1 is DFQATT and CDR2 is SNEGSKA (reference sequence). With V trimmed by 1 base and J by 6 bases, 8 bases remained unmatched. CDR3 residues: CSARGGTSGLGEQYF. CDR3 nucleotides: TGCAGTGCTAGAGGTGGGACTAGCGGTCTGGGCGAGCAGTACTTC.

This clonotype was counted at least ten times. The chain recombines TRBV9 with TRBJ1-4, with 10 bases identical to TRBD1. Germline-derived CDR1 and CDR2 are SGDLS and YYNGEE. Trimming removed 0 bases from V and 3 bases from J; junction bases left unmatched: 5. This CDR3 is built from 17 residues. DNA of the CDR3: TGTGCCAGCAGCGTAGGAGACAGGGGGCTACCTAATGAAAAACTGTTTTTT. Amino acid sequence: CASSVGDRGLPNEKLFF.

The sample holds a few counts of this clonotype. The V and J genes are TRBV19 and TRBJ1-1; a weak D match, TRBD1 (5 bases). Trimming pared 4 bases from V and 3 bases from J, leaving 18 bases between. CDR1 and CDR2 from the germline V gene are LNHDA and SQIVND (reference sequence). The CDR3 has 16 residues. This CDR3 reads CASSTEAGGVDTEAFF. CDR3 nucleotides: TGTGCCAGTAGTACCGAGGCTGGGGGAGTGGACACTGAAGCTTTCTTT.

Worth noting for this clonotype: This may be a read error: a much more frequent sequence differs by one nucleotide. The chain uses TRBV5-1 and TRBJ2-1; TRBD1 matches at 8 bases. The CDR3 is 15 residues long. Germline CDR1 is SGHRS and CDR2 is YFSETQ. Here the CDR3 reads CAGSLRQGAYNEQFF. The CDR3 nucleotides are TGCGCCGGCAGCTTGCGGCAGGGGGCTTACAATGAGCAGTTCTTC.

V is TRBV6-2 or TRBV6-3 and J is TRBJ1-5; the match to TRBD1 covers 8 bases. The CDR3 is made up of 19 amino acids. V gave up 0 bases and J gave up 0 bases; unmatched junction bases: 10. Germline V CDR1 and CDR2: MNHEY, SVGEGT. The CDR3 sequence is CASSYSTGTGLNSNQPQHF. CDR3 bases: TGTGCCAGCAGTTACTCCACCGGGACAGGCCTCAATAGCAATCAGCCCCAGCATTTT.

This clonotype was seen many times. This chain uses TRBV2 with TRBJ1-2; no clear D gene. V was cut by 6 bases and J by 0 bases, with 14 bases left in between. Germline V gene sequence: CDR1 SNHLY, CDR2 FYNNEI. This CDR3 has 15 amino acids. The CDR3, as DNA: TGTGCCAGCAGGGACCGGACGGCAGCTAACTATGGCTACACCTTC. It specifies CASRDRTAANYGYTF. Looking up the rest from reference TRBV2 and TRBJ1-2 gives the full variable domain: EPEVTQTPSHQVTQMGQEVILRCVPISNHLYFYWYRQILGQKVEFLVSFYNNEISEKSEIFDDQFSVERPDGSNFTLKIRSTKLEDSAMYFCASRDRTAANYGYTFGSGTRLTVV.

The chain uses TRBV27 and TRBJ2-5; 8 positions agree with TRBD2. The CDR3 is made up of 15 amino acids. Germline trimming cut 5 bases from V and 3 bases from J; bases unmatched to any gene: 8. The germline CDR1 and CDR2 sequences are MNHEY and SMNVEV (reference sequence). The CDR3 region has the DNA TGTGCCAGCAGTCAGCCGGGACTAGGCAAAGAGACCCAGTACTTC. It specifies CASSQPGLGKETQYF.

The chain employs TRBV20-1 and TRBJ2-3; D possibly corresponds to TRBD1 (7 bases). The V gene lost 3 bases and the J gene lost 4 bases, with 20 bases spanning the gap. This CDR3 region has 16 residues. Germline V gene sequence: CDR1 DFQATT, CDR2 SNEGSKA (reference sequence). This CDR3 reads CSASTLAGGFPDTQYF. In DNA, the CDR3 is TGCAGTGCTAGTACTCTGGCAGGGGGGTTCCCAGATACGCAGTATTTT.

V gene TRBV4-1 combines with J gene TRBJ2-3; 11 bases fit TRBD2. The CDR3 has 17 amino acids. After removal of 2 bases from V and 3 bases from J, the junction contained 7 bases not matched to a gene. Per germline, CDR1 MGHRA and CDR2 YSYEKL. This CDR3 is CASSQFSGTSGTDTQYF. DNA for the CDR3: TGCGCCAGCAGCCAATTCTCCGGGACTAGCGGAACAGATACGCAGTATTTT.

This clonotype was observed a handful of times. This sequence joins TRBV19 and TRBJ1-5; D unclear. The CDR3 loop spans 15 amino acids. V was pared by 4 bases and J by 5 bases, with 15 bases between. Germline values: CDR1 LNHDA, CDR2 SQIVND (reference sequence). CDR3 nucleotide sequence: TGTGCCAGTAGTAGCCCACCACAATGGTATCAGCCCCAGCATTTT. Encoded protein: CASSSPPQWYQPQHF.

V usage is TRBV4-1 and J usage is TRBJ2-1; 10 bases line up with TRBD2. Germline V gives CDR1 MGHRA, CDR2 YSYEKL. Unmatched junction bases numbered 2, after V lost 0 bases and J lost 6 bases. This CDR3 has 15 amino acids. The CDR3 DNA reads as TGCGCCAGCAGCCAAGAGGCTAGCGGGGGCAATGAGCAGTTCTTC. This codes for CASSQEASGGNEQFF.

CDR3 residues: CSARRGGFQPQHF. Written as DNA, the CDR3 is TGCAGTGCTCGAAGGGGAGGGTTCCAGCCCCAGCATTTT. The rearrangement uses TRBV20-1 and TRBJ1-5, with D possibly being TRBD1 (5 bases). Looked up from germline, CDR1 is DFQATT and CDR2 is SNEGSKA (reference sequence). Trimming took 5 bases from V and 7 from J, leaving 15 bases between them. The CDR3 length is 13 residues.

This clonotype was recorded at least ten times. The V gene is TRBV6-1, the J gene TRBJ2-2; weak D call: TRBD2 (6 bases). The V and J ends lost 5 bases and 1 base respectively, with 8 bases between them. Germline loops: CDR1 MNHNS, CDR2 SASEGT. The CDR3 length is 14 residues. The CDR3 DNA reads as TGTGCCAGCAGTCGGGACTGGAACACCGGGGAGCTGTTTTTT. It codes for CASSRDWNTGELFF.

A few counts support this clonotype. This sequence may be a read error, since a much larger clone differs from it by one base. The chain employs TRBV28 and TRBJ2-5, with 7 bases aligning to TRBD2. CDR1 and CDR2 from the germline V gene are MDHEN and SYDVKM. CDR3 length equals 15 residues. Trimming cost V 4 bases and J 1 base; bases outside gene matches: 6. CDR3 sequence reads: CASSSRDYTQETQYF. The CDR3 DNA is TGTGCCAGCAGTTCTAGGGACTACACCCAAGAGACCCAGTACTTC.

There are a few counts of this clonotype. This chain connects TRBV18 to TRBJ2-7; 9 nucleotides match TRBD1. The CDR3 consists of 15 residues. After removal of 6 bases from V and 2 bases from J, the junction contained 8 bases not matched to a gene. Looked up from germline, CDR1 is KGHSH and CDR2 is LQKENI. In DNA form, the CDR3 reads TGTGCCAGCTCCCTCACAGGGGGCCAAACCTACGAGCAGTACTTC. It translates to CASSLTGGQTYEQYF. Full variable domain (outside the CDR3, taken from reference TRBV18 and TRBJ2-7): NAGVMQNPRHLVRRRGQEARLRCSPMKGHSHVYWYRQLPEEGLKFMVYLQKENIIDESGMPKERFSAEFPKEGPSILRIQQVVRGDSAAYFCASSLTGGQTYEQYFGPGTRLTVT.

This clonotype was seen at least ten times. This chain links TRBV6-5 with TRBJ1-2; no reliable D call. V was pared by 2 bases and J by 0 bases, with 19 bases between. Germline CDR1 and CDR2: MNHEY and SVGAGI. The CDR3 length is 18 residues. The CDR3 sequence: CASSYRPAIKGANYGYTF. The CDR3 bases are TGTGCCAGCAGTTACCGACCAGCCATTAAGGGAGCTAACTATGGCTACACCTTC.

In this sample, this clonotype turned up a few times. The CDR3: CASSREYHNEQFF. DNA for the CDR3: TGCGCCAGCAGTCGGGAGTACCACAATGAGCAGTTCTTC. The chain uses TRBV10-1 and TRBJ2-1; D perhaps matches TRBD2 (6 bases). CDR1 is WNHNN, CDR2 SYGVQD, per germline (reference sequence). The CDR3 has 13 amino acids. V was pared by 5 bases and J by 5 bases, with 10 bases between.